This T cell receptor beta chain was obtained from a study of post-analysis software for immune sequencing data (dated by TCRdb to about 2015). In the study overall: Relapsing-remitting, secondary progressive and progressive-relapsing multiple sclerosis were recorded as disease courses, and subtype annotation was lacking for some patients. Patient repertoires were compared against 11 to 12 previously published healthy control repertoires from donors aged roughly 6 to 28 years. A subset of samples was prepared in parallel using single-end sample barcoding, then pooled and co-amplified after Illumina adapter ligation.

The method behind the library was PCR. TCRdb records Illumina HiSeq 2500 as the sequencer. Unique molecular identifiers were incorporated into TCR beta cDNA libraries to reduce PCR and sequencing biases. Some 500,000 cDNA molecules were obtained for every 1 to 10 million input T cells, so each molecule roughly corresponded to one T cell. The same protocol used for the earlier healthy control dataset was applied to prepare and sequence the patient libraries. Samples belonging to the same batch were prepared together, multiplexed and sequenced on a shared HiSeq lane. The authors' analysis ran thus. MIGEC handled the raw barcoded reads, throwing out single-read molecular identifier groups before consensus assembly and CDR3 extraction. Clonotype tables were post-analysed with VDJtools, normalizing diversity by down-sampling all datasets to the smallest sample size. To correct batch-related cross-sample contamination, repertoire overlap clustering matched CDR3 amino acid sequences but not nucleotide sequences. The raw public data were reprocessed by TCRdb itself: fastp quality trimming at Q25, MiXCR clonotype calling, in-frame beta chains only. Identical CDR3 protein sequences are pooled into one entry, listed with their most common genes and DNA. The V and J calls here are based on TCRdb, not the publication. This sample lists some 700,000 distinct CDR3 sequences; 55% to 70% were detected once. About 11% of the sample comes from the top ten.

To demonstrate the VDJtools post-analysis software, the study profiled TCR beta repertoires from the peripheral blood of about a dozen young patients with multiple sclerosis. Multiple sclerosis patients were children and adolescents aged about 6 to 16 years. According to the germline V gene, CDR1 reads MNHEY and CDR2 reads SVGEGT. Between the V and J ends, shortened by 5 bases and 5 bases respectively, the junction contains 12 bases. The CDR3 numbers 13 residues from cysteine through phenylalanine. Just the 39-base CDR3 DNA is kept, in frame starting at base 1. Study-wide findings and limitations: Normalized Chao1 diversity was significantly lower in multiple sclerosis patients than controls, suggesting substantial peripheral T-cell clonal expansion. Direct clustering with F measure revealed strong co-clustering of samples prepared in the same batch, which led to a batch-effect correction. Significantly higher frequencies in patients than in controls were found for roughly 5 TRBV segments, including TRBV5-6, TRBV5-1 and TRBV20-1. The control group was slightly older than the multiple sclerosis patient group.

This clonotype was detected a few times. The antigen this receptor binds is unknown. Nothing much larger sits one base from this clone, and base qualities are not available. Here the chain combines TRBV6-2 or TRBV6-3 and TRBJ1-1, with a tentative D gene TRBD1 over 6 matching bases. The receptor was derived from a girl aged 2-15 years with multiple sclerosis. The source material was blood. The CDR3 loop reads CASSPTGRTEAFF. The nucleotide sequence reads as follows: TGTGCCAGCAGTCCTACAGGGAGGACTGAAGCTTTCTTT.